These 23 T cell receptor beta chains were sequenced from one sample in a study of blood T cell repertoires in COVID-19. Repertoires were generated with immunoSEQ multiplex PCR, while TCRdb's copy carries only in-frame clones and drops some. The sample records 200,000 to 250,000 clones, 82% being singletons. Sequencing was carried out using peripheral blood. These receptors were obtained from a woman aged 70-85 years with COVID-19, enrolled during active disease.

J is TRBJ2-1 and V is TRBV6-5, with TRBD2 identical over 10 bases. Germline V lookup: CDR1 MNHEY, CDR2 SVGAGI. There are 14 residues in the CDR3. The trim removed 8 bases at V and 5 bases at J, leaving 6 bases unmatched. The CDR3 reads CASRTGLANNEQFF. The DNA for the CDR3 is TGTGCCAGCCGAACGGGACTAGCGAACAATGAGCAGTTCTTC.

The CDR3 spells CASSDKPSTYEQYF. Here the CDR3 DNA reads TGTGCCAGCAGCGATAAACCCTCTACCTACGAGCAGTACTTC. The rearrangement uses TRBV7-2 and TRBJ2-7; D remains unclear. The CDR3 totals 14 residues. Trimming took off 5 bases at V and 2 bases at J, with 13 bases between the two ends. Germline V gene lookup returns CDR1 SGHTA and CDR2 FQGNSA.

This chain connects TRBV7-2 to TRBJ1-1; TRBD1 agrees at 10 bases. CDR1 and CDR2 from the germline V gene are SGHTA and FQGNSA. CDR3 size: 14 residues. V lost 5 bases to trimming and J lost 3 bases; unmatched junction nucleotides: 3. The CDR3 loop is CASSLTGGDTEAFF. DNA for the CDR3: TGTGCCAGCAGCCTGACAGGGGGCGACACTGAAGCTTTCTTT.

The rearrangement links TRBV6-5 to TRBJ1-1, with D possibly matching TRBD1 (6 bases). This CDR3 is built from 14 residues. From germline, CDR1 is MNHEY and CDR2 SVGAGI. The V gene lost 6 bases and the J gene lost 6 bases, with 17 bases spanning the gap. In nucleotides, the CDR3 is TGTGCCAGCAGACGGGAGGTCGGGACATCTGAAGCTTTCTTT. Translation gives CASRREVGTSEAFF.

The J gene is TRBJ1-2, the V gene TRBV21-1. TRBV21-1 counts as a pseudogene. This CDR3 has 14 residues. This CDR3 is CASSKQKGVDGYTF. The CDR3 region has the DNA TGTGCCAGCAGCAAACAGAAGGGAGTGGATGGCTACACCTTC.

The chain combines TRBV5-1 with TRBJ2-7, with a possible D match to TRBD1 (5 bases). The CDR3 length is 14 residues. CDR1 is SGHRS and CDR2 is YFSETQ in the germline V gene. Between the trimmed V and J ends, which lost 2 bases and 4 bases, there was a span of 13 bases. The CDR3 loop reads CASSFNPRQYEQYF. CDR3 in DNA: TGCGCCAGCAGCTTCAACCCCAGACAGTACGAGCAGTACTTC.

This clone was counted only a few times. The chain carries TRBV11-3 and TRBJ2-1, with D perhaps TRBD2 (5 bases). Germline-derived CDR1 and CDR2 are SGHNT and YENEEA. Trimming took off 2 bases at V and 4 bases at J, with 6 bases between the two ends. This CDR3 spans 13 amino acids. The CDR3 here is CASSLTSYNEQFF. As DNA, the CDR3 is TGTGCCAGCAGCTTAACTAGTTACAATGAGCAGTTCTTC.

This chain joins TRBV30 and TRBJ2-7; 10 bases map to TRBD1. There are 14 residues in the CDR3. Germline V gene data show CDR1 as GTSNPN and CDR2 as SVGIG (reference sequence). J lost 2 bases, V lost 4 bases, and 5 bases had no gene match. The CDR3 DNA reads TGTGCCTGGACCGGGACAGGGGACACCTACGAGCAGTACTTC. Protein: CAWTGTGDTYEQYF.

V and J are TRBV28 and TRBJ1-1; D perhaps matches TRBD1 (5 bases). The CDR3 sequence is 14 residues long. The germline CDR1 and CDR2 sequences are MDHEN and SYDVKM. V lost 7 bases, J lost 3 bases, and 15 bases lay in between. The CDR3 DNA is TGTGCCAGCATTTCGCAGGGAGGAGACACTGAAGCTTTCTTT. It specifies CASISQGGDTEAFF.

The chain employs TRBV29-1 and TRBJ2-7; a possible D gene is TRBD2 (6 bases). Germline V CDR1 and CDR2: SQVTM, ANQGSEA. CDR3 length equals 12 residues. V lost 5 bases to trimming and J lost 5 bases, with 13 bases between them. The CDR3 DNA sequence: TGCAGCGTTCTAGGAGGGGTCCACGAGCAGTACTTC. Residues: CSVLGGVHEQYF.

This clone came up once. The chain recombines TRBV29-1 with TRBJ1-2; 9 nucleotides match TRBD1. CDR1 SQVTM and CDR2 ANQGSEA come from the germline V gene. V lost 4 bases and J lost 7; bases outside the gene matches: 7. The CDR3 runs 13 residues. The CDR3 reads CSVVGQGQGGYTF. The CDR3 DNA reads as TGCAGCGTTGTTGGACAGGGGCAGGGTGGCTACACCTTC.

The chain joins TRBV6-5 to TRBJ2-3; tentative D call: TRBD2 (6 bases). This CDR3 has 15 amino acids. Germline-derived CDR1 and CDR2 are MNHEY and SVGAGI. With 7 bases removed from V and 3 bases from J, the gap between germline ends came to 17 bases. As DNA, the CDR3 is TGTGCCAGCATTCGGCCGGGGAGGAGGACAGATACGCAGTATTTT. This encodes CASIRPGRRTDTQYF.

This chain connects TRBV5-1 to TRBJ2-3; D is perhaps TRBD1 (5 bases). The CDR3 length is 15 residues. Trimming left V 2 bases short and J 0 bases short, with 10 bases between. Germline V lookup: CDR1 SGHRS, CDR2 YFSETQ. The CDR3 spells CASSLRTFSTDTQYF. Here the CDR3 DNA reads TGCGCCAGCAGCTTACGGACATTTAGCACAGATACGCAGTATTTT. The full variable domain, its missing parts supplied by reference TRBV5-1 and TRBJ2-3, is KAGVTQTPRYLIKTRGQQVTLSCSPISGHRSVSWYQQTPGQGLQFLFEYFSETQRNKGNFPGRFSGRQFSNSRSEMNVSTLELGDSALYLCASSLRTFSTDTQYFGPGTRLTVL.

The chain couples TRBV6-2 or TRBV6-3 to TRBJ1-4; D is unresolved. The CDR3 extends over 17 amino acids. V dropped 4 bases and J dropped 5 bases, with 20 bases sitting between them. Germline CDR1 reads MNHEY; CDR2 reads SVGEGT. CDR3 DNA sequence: TGTGCCAGCAGTTTAACGACTCCCCGAGGATTAAATGAAAAACTGTTTTTT. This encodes CASSLTTPRGLNEKLFF.

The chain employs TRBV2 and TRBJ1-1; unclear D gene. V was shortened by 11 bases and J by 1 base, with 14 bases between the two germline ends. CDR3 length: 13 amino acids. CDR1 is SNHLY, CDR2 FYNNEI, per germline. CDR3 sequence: CASSMEGNTEAFF. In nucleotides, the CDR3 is TGTGCCTCCTCAATGGAGGGGAACACTGAAGCTTTCTTT. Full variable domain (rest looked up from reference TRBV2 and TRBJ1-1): EPEVTQTPSHQVTQMGQEVILRCVPISNHLYFYWYRQILGQKVEFLVSFYNNEISEKSEIFDDQFSVERPDGSNFTLKIRSTKLEDSAMYFCASSMEGNTEAFFGQGTRLTVV.

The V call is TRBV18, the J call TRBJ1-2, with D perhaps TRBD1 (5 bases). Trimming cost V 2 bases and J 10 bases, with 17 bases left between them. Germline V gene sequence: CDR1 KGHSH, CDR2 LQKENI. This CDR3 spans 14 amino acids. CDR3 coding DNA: TGTGCCAGCTCACCAGCGGGGCAGGGTCACACCTACACCTTC. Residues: CASSPAGQGHTYTF. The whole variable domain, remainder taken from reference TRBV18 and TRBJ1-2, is NAGVMQNPRHLVRRRGQEARLRCSPMKGHSHVYWYRQLPEEGLKFMVYLQKENIIDESGMPKERFSAEFPKEGPSILRIQQVVRGDSAAYFCASSPAGQGHTYTFGSGTRLTVV.

CDR3 in amino acids: CASSLFPSVYTDTQYF. The CDR3 coding sequence is TGTGCCAGCAGCTTATTTCCCTCCGTTTACACAGATACGCAGTATTTT. V is TRBV7-8 and J is TRBJ2-3; D is undetermined. The CDR3 totals 16 residues. V was clipped by 2 bases and J by 2 bases, with 14 bases between them. From germline, CDR1 is SGHVS and CDR2 FQNEAQ.

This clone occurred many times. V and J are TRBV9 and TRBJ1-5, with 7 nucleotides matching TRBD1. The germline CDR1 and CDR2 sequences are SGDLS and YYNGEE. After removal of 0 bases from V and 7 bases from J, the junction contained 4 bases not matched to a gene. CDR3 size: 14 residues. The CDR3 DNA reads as TGTGCCAGCAGCGTAGGAAAGGGGGCGCAGCCCCAGCATTTT. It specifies CASSVGKGAQPQHF.

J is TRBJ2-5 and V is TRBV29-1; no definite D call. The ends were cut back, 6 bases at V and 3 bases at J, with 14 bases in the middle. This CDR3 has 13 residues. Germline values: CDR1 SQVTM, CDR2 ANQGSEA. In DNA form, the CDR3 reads TGCAGCGTCCACTCACAGCTGAAAGAGACCCAGTACTTC. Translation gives CSVHSQLKETQYF.

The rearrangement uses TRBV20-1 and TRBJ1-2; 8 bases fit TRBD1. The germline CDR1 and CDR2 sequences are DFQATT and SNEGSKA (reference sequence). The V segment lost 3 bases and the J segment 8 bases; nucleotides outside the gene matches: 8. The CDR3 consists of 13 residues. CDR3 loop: CSASSGGGRGYTF. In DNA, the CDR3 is TGCAGTGCTAGTTCAGGGGGCGGACGGGGCTACACCTTC.

The CDR3 spells CASSLGTGNEKLFF. CDR3 sequence (DNA): TGTGCCAGCAGCTTGGGGACAGGTAACGAAAAACTGTTTTTT. The V call is TRBV5-4, the J call TRBJ1-4; TRBD1 agrees at 7 bases. The CDR3 consists of 14 residues. The V gene end was trimmed by 0 bases and the J gene end by 8 bases; junction bases not matched to a gene: 4. Germline V gives CDR1 SGHNT, CDR2 YYREEE (reference sequence).

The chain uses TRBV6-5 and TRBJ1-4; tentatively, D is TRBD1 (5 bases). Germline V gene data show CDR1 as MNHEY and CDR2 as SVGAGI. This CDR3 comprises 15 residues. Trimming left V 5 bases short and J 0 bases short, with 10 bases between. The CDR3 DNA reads TGTGCCAGCAGTCCCAGGGTACCAACTAATGAAAAACTGTTTTTT. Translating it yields CASSPRVPTNEKLFF.

DNA for the CDR3: TGTGCCAGCAGCTTAGTAGACTTCTTAGATACGCAGTATTTT. Translated: CASSLVDFLDTQYF. The V gene is TRBV11-2, the J gene TRBJ2-3; D is ambiguous. Trimming took 1 base from V and 5 from J, leaving 10 bases between them. Germline assignment: CDR1 SGHAT and CDR2 FQNNGV. The CDR3 totals 14 residues.